The 11 T cell receptor beta chains presented below share a single source sample, sequenced in a study of read filtering for tumor transcriptome and immune sequencing. The library was built from about 0.4 ug RNA with molecular barcoded adaptors for alpha/delta and beta/gamma chains. TCRdb fed the reads into MiXCR, producing one record per CDR3 protein. The sample contains fewer than 90,000 distinct CDR3 sequences, approximately 13% of which appear only once. The specimen was a population of CD138-negative cells sorted from bone marrow. The source of these receptors is a donor aged 40 or over with multiple myeloma.

In this sample, this clonotype turned up many times. Germline is not matched at one junction end, which may reflect a read error. The V call is TRBV3-1, the J call TRBJ2-7, with 9 bases that match TRBD2. This CDR3 comprises 16 residues. The germline V gene encodes CDR1 LGHDT and CDR2 YNNKEL (reference sequence). In nucleotides, the CDR3 is TGTGCCAGCAGCCAAGATCTAGCGGGAACCTCCCACGAGCAGTACTTC. Protein sequence: CASSQDLAGTSHEQYF.

This clonotype was seen repeatedly, ten times or more. V gene TRBV6-6 combines with J gene TRBJ1-1, with 7 bases lining up with TRBD1. V shed 6 bases and J 1 base; nucleotides not matched to a gene: 8. Per the germline V gene, CDR1 is MNHNY and CDR2 is SVGAGI (reference sequence). The CDR3 is 15 amino acids. CDR3 nucleotides: TGTGCCAGCAGGAGAGCGGGGGACAGGAACACTGAAGCTTTCTTT. Translation gives CASRRAGDRNTEAFF.

In the case of this clonotype: This may be a read error, as it is one base from a much larger clone. The conserved phenylalanine or tryptophan is not found at the CDR3 terminus, so this likely reflects a read error. V is TRBV27 and J is TRBJ2-5; possibly TRBD1 or TRBD2 for D (5 bases each). Trimming took 6 bases from V and 5 from J, leaving 16 bases between them. CDR3 length equals 14 residues. CDR1 is MNHEY, CDR2 SMNVEV, per germline (reference sequence). CDR3 region: CASRRRGVVETQYL. CDR3 in DNA: TGTGCCAGCAGAAGGAGAGGGGTTGTGGAGACCCAGTACCTC.

As to this clonotype: Because the CDR3 is missing its conserved closing phenylalanine or tryptophan, this is likely a read error. Because the CDR3's place on the DNA is in doubt, the DNA is left out and the CDR3 is given as listed by TCRdb. The chain has TRBV29-1 and TRBJ2-5. Germline values: CDR1 SQVTM, CDR2 ANQGSEA. Ends included, the CDR3 has 13 residues. CDR3 sequence reads: CSVDLELQETQHL.

This clonotype was picked up many times. The genes are TRBV20-1 and TRBJ2-1, with D hard to call. Germline CDR1 is DFQATT and CDR2 is SNEGSKA (reference sequence). Between the trimmed V and J ends, which lost 0 bases and 0 bases, there was a span of 6 bases. This CDR3 is built from 14 residues. CDR3 amino acids: CSAREVSSYNEQFF. The DNA of the CDR3 is TGCAGTGCTAGAGAGGTTAGCTCCTACAATGAGCAGTTCTTC.

Many counts were recorded for this clonotype. The gene calls are TRBV19 and TRBJ1-5; D possibly corresponds to TRBD1 (6 bases). The CDR3 is 11 amino acids. Trimming removed 9 bases from V and 5 bases from J, with 8 bases in between. The germline V gene has CDR1 LNHDA and CDR2 SQIVND (reference sequence). The CDR3 region has the DNA TGTGCCAGCGGGGGGCATCAGCCCCAGCATTTT. Translated, it gives CASGGHQPQHF.

With regard to this clonotype: Just one base apart from a much larger clone, this may be a read error. This chain joins TRBV7-6 and TRBJ2-1; D is undetermined. V shed 5 bases and J shed 8 bases, with 13 bases lying between them. Germline V gene data show CDR1 as SGHVS and CDR2 as FNYEAQ. This CDR3 spans 13 amino acids. CDR3 sequence (DNA): TGTGCCAGCAGCCCCCTAGTAGACCATGAGCAGTTCTTC. Its protein product is CASSPLVDHEQFF. Using reference TRBV7-6 and TRBJ2-1 for the parts outside the CDR3, the full variable domain is GAGVSQSPRYKVTKRGQDVALRCDPISGHVSLYWYRQALGQGPEFLTYFNYEAQQDKSGLPNDRFSAERPEGSISTLTIQRTEQRDSAMYRCASSPLVDHEQFFGPGTRLTVL.

This clonotype showed up just a few times. This chain links TRBV5-1 with TRBJ2-5; D gene unclear. V lost 0 bases to trimming and J lost 3 bases, with 12 bases between them. The CDR3 has 15 residues. CDR1 is SGHRS and CDR2 is YFSETQ in the germline V gene. CDR3 DNA sequence: TGCGCCAGCAGCTTGGCCTTGGAAGATGAAGAGACCCAGTACTTC. Protein product: CASSLALEDEETQYF.

This clonotype was detected only a few times. This sequence may be a read error, since a much larger clone differs from it by one base. The V gene is TRBV5-1, the J gene TRBJ1-1; D is uncertain. V shed 4 bases and J shed 8 bases, with 12 bases lying between them. CDR3 length: 12 residues. From germline, CDR1 is SGHRS and CDR2 YFSETQ. For the CDR3, the DNA is TGCGCCAGCAGCAGAGAGACAACCGAAGCTTTCTTT. Protein sequence: CASSRETTEAFF. Complete variable domain (other parts from reference TRBV5-1 and TRBJ1-1): KAGVTQTPRYLIKTRGQQVTLSCSPISGHRSVSWYQQTPGQGLQFLFEYFSETQRNKGNFPGRFSGRQFSNSRSEMNVSTLELGDSALYLCASSRETTEAFFGQGTRLTVV.

The chain is built from TRBV27 and TRBJ2-1, with 14 bases that match TRBD2. CDR1 and CDR2 (germline): MNHEY, SMNVEV (reference sequence). Trimming removed 2 bases from V and 9 bases from J; junction bases left unmatched: 6. The CDR3 is 16 residues long. CDR3 nucleotide sequence: TGTGCCAGCAGTTTAAGAACGGGACTAGCGGGAGTTGAGCAGTTCTTC. Protein sequence: CASSLRTGLAGVEQFF.

To note about this clonotype: A read error is possible here, since a much larger clone lies one base away. In this CDR3 the conserved last residue, phenylalanine or tryptophan, is missing, so a read error is likely. V gene TRBV10-3 combines with J gene TRBJ1-1; 7 bases agree with TRBD1. V lost 6 bases and J lost 6; bases outside the gene matches: 4. CDR1 ENHRY and CDR2 SYGVKD come from the germline V gene. The CDR3 length is 12 residues. The CDR3 sequence: CAISEGAAEAFS. The CDR3 DNA reads as TGTGCCATCAGCGAGGGGGCAGCTGAAGCTTTCTCT.